The clone carrying this T cell receptor (beta chain) was observed many times. Its antigen is currently unknown. These data originate in a study of response to subunit inactivated influenza vaccine. Whole-study findings and limits: Authors suggested seasonal influenza vaccinations each recruit few new T cells.

CDR3 length: 13 amino acids. The V and J ends lost 4 bases and 3 bases respectively, with 9 bases between them. Germline V gene data show CDR1 as SGHDT and CDR2 as YYEEEE. TCRdb used MiXCR to reprocess the RT-PCR reads, holding one entry per CDR3 protein. The repertoire holds under 850,000 distinct CDR3 sequences, with roughly 20% as singletons. The TCR originated in a man aged 50 to 60 who received an inactivated influenza vaccine. The input for sequencing was PBMCs from blood, taken 5 days after vaccination. This chain connects TRBV5-6 to TRBJ2-3, with D maybe TRBD2 (6 bases). The CDR3 reads CASSRTMTDTQYF. The CDR3 DNA follows: TGTGCCAGCAGCCGGACTATGACAGATACGCAGTATTTT.